Given below is one T cell receptor (beta chain) in context. This sample was included in a study of cytomegalovirus exposure and HLA in healthy donors. The PCR ran on 60 Vbeta and 13 Jbeta primers. Some clones are missing from TCRdb's copy, which holds only in-frame ones; the method was immunoSEQ multiplex PCR. This sample has about 150,000 clones; 75% to 90% occur once, and the top ten carry 1%. CDR3 length equals 16 residues. Trimming cost V 4 bases and J 3 bases; bases outside gene matches: 11. Germline assignment: CDR1 SGDLS and CDR2 YYNGEE. The clonotype originates from a boy aged 2 to 10 in good health and CMV-seronegative. The chain couples TRBV9 to TRBJ2-7, with 9 bases identical to TRBD1. The source material was PBMCs. The CDR3 protein is CASSPGVGQGLYEQYF. Here the CDR3 DNA reads TGTGCCAGCAGCCCAGGGGTGGGACAGGGACTCTACGAGCAGTACTTC.